This T cell receptor (beta chain) was sequenced in a study of blood T cell repertoires in COVID-19. Authors' analysis steps: From reference gene primer amplification, estimates of nucleated cell counts were derived. TCRdb's table, derived via immunoSEQ multiplex PCR, lists solely in-frame clones and lacks some. From that table come the V and J calls and clone size; the DNA was used to work out D and trimming. The sample records 65,000 to 75,000 clones, 83% being singletons. The CDR3 length is 14 residues. The junction had 5 bases not matched to a gene; V was cut back by 5 bases and J by 2 bases. Germline V gene data show CDR1 as KGHSH and CDR2 as LQKENI.

The source material was peripheral blood. This sequence was found in an older man with acute or convalescent COVID-19. V and J are TRBV18 and TRBJ1-1; 7 positions agree with TRBD1. CDR3 amino acids: CASSSRTGNTEAFF. CDR3 bases: TGTGCCAGCTCATCAAGGACAGGAAACACTGAAGCTTTCTTT.